One sample yielded the 19 T cell receptor beta chains listed below, sequenced in a study of T-cell reconstitution after alpha-beta-depleted transplantation in children. As it was prepared, the TCRbeta library received unique molecular identifiers. TCRdb fed the PCR reads into MiXCR, producing one record per CDR3 protein. This repertoire shows just over 950,000 distinct CDR3 sequences, roughly 29% found once; its top ten account for roughly 27%. This material consisted of PBMCs, mostly from graft donor cells, taken 360 days after TCRalphabeta/CD19-depleted stem cell transplant. Receptors originate from a boy less than two years old who had a stem cell transplant for SCID, so the T cells may come from the graft donor.

The chain carries TRBV7-9 and TRBJ2-4; no clear D. There are 12 residues in the CDR3. CDR1 is SEHNR, CDR2 FQNEAQ, per germline (reference sequence). Trimming pared 4 bases from V and 6 bases from J, leaving 7 bases between. CDR3 nucleotides: TGTGCCAGCAGCTCCCCGAGAAACATTCAGTACTTC. This codes for CASSSPRNIQYF.

The rearrangement links TRBV11-2 to TRBJ2-5; D is ambiguous. CDR1 and CDR2 from the germline V gene are SGHAT and FQNNGV. The germline V and J ends were trimmed by 3 bases and 7 bases, with 12 bases remaining between them. The CDR3 contains 13 residues. The DNA for the CDR3 is TGTGCCAGCAGCTTTCAAGGGCCAATGACCCAGTACTTC. This codes for CASSFQGPMTQYF. The entire variable domain, with the rest obtained from reference TRBV11-2 and TRBJ2-5, is as follows: EAGVAQSPRYKIIEKRQSVAFWCNPISGHATLYWYQQILGQGPKLLIQFQNNGVVDDSQLPKDRFSAERLKGVDSTLKIQPAKLEDSAVYLCASSFQGPMTQYFGPGTRLLVL.

The rearrangement uses TRBV7-2 and TRBJ2-1; TRBD2 is a possible D gene (6 bases). Per the germline V gene, CDR1 is SGHTA and CDR2 is FQGNSA. The CDR3 totals 20 residues. V gave up 0 bases and J gave up 2 bases, with 23 bases separating them. CDR3 sequence reads: CASSLAPLAAIPGAYNEQFF. The CDR3 DNA sequence: TGTGCCAGCAGCTTAGCCCCTCTAGCAGCCATCCCGGGGGCCTACAATGAGCAGTTCTTC.

This clonotype was seen only a few times. The chain has TRBV20-1 and TRBJ2-3; D not resolved. Germline V gene lookup returns CDR1 DFQATT and CDR2 SNEGSKA (reference sequence). Trimming cost V 0 bases and J 8 bases, with 18 bases left between them. The CDR3 extends over 15 amino acids. In DNA form, the CDR3 reads TGCAGTGCTAGAGATGCGGTGGTGATGGTTAGTACGCAGTATTTT. Protein product: CSARDAVVMVSTQYF.

V and J are TRBV25-1 and TRBJ2-7; D assignment may be TRBD1 or TRBD2 (5 bases each). Between the trimmed V and J ends, which lost 1 base and 2 bases, there was a span of 12 bases. The CDR3 length is 15 residues. The V gene's germline CDR1 is MGHDK and CDR2 SYGVNS. CDR3 nucleotides: TGTGCCAGCAGTGAATCTCAGGGACGACCCTACGAGCAGTACTTC. This gives the protein CASSESQGRPYEQYF.

CDR3 DNA: TGTGCCAGCAGGGAACAGGGAAGTGGGGACACTGAAGCTTTCTTT. Translated, it gives CASREQGSGDTEAFF. The chain has TRBV25-1 and TRBJ1-1; maybe TRBD1 (6 bases). Germline loops: CDR1 MGHDK, CDR2 SYGVNS. The V end lost 6 bases, the J end lost 3 bases, and 17 bases lay between the germline ends. The CDR3 loop spans 15 amino acids.

The rearrangement links TRBV12-3 or TRBV12-4 to TRBJ2-3, with 13 bases lining up with TRBD2. The CDR3 sequence is 16 residues long. J was trimmed by 4 bases and V by 6 bases; bases with no gene match: 7. CDR3 in DNA: TGTGCCAGCAGGCTCACTAGCGGGGGGGCTTCAGATACGCAGTATTTT. It is translated as CASRLTSGGASDTQYF.

This clonotype was observed a handful of times. The chain uses TRBV27 and TRBJ1-6, with 8 positions matching TRBD1. CDR3 length: 16 amino acids. The junction had 18 bases not matched to a gene; V was cut back by 6 bases and J by 14 bases. Germline loops: CDR1 MNHEY, CDR2 SMNVEV (reference sequence). The CDR3 reads CASSPPRDRSIQSLHF. For the CDR3, the DNA is TGTGCCAGCAGCCCGCCCCGGGACAGGTCTATTCAGTCCCTCCACTTT.

CDR3 in DNA: TGCGCCAGCAGGACGACCGGGACAGGGCGGAATGAGCAGTTCTTC. This sequence encodes CASRTTGTGRNEQFF. This chain connects TRBV5-1 to TRBJ2-1; 9 nucleotides match TRBD1. Per germline, CDR1 SGHRS and CDR2 YFSETQ. The CDR3 extends over 15 amino acids. The J segment lost 7 bases and the V segment lost 5 bases, leaving 10 bases of the junction unmatched.

The chain has TRBV5-1 and TRBJ2-7; possibly TRBD1 for D (6 bases). Trimming cost V 4 bases and J 2 bases, with 13 bases left between them. The CDR3 contains 14 residues. CDR1 and CDR2 (germline): SGHRS, YFSETQ. Here the CDR3 reads CASSPTQGAYEQYF. In DNA, the CDR3 is TGCGCCAGCAGCCCTACACAGGGTGCCTACGAGCAGTACTTC. Complete variable domain (other parts from reference TRBV5-1 and TRBJ2-7): KAGVTQTPRYLIKTRGQQVTLSCSPISGHRSVSWYQQTPGQGLQFLFEYFSETQRNKGNFPGRFSGRQFSNSRSEMNVSTLELGDSALYLCASSPTQGAYEQYFGPGTRLTVT.

CDR3 bases: TGTGCCAGCAGTGTTTCGCTCGGGACAGTCTGGGAGGAGACCCAGTACTTC. It encodes CASSVSLGTVWEETQYF. This chain connects TRBV7-9 to TRBJ2-5; TRBD1 agrees at 7 bases. The CDR3 loop spans 17 amino acids. Germline V gene lookup returns CDR1 SEHNR and CDR2 FQNEAQ (reference sequence). With 6 bases clipped from V and 5 bases from J, the junction kept 18 bases outside the gene matches.

This clonotype has more than one count but fewer than ten. V and J are TRBV9 and TRBJ2-7; TRBD1 is a possible D gene (6 bases). The CDR3 has 14 residues. Germline V CDR1 and CDR2: SGDLS, YYNGEE. The ends were cut back, 6 bases at V and 3 bases at J, with 16 bases in the middle. DNA of the CDR3: TGTGCCAGCAACCCCAGGGGAGTTGGCTACGAGCAGTACTTC. It codes for CASNPRGVGYEQYF.

This clonotype showed up just a few times. V is TRBV5-1 and J is TRBJ2-2, with 7 positions matching TRBD2. This CDR3 comprises 18 residues. CDR1 and CDR2 (germline): SGHRS, YFSETQ. V gave up 1 base and J gave up 0 bases; unmatched junction bases: 9. CDR3 loop: CASSLWASGPANTGELFF. Here the CDR3 DNA reads TGCGCCAGCAGCTTGTGGGCTAGCGGACCCGCGAACACCGGGGAGCTGTTTTTT.

The chain uses TRBV18 and TRBJ1-6; 8 bases line up with TRBD1. The CDR3 runs to 15 residues. Germline CDR1 is KGHSH and CDR2 is LQKENI. The V and J ends lost 3 bases and 8 bases, in that order; junction bases with no gene match: 6. The CDR3 here is CASSPWTGPHSPLHF. As DNA, the CDR3 is TGTGCCAGCTCACCCTGGACAGGGCCTCATTCACCCCTCCACTTT.

This clonotype was detected a few times. The V call is TRBV20-1, the J call TRBJ1-5; a weak D match, TRBD1 (5 bases). With 0 bases removed from V and 7 bases from J, the gap between germline ends came to 19 bases. The CDR3 has 16 residues. Germline CDR1 is DFQATT and CDR2 is SNEGSKA (reference sequence). The CDR3 DNA sequence: TGCAGTGCTAGAGACCCGAGTATGGCAGGGAGACAGCCCCAGCATTTT. This codes for CSARDPSMAGRQPQHF.

The chain combines TRBV4-3 with TRBJ1-2; D not resolved. CDR1 and CDR2 from the germline V gene are LGHNA and YSLEER. With 0 bases removed from V and 4 bases from J, the gap between germline ends came to 12 bases. The CDR3 consists of 15 residues. CDR3 DNA: TGCGCCAGCAGCCAAGATATCGGCGGTCTCTATGGCTACACCTTC. Amino acid sequence: CASSQDIGGLYGYTF.

This rearrangement joins TRBV19 to TRBJ2-2, with TRBD2 matching 8 bases. V lost 5 bases, J lost 1 base, and 3 bases stayed unmatched. Germline loops: CDR1 LNHDA, CDR2 SQIVND (reference sequence). The CDR3 sequence is 15 residues long. CDR3 DNA sequence: TGTGCCAGTAGTGTTAGCGGGGTGAACACCGGGGAGCTGTTTTTT. Translating it yields CASSVSGVNTGELFF.

The chain employs TRBV12-3 or TRBV12-4 and TRBJ1-1; no definite D call. Trimming pared 3 bases from V and 9 bases from J, leaving 5 bases between. This CDR3 comprises 10 residues. The CDR3: CASSLMQAFF. CDR3 coding DNA: TGTGCCAGCAGTTTGATGCAAGCTTTCTTT.

J is TRBJ2-1 and V is TRBV11-1, with D possibly matching TRBD2 (6 bases). V lost 5 bases to trimming and J lost 7 bases, with 27 bases between them. Germline loops: CDR1 SGHAT, CDR2 FQDESV (reference sequence). The CDR3 runs 18 residues. The CDR3 sequence: CASSPPRREVMWNNEQFF. The CDR3 nucleotides are TGTGCCAGCAGCCCACCGAGAAGGGAGGTGATGTGGAATAATGAGCAGTTCTTC.